This T cell receptor (beta chain) was sequenced during a study of OX40 agonist ivuxolimab in advanced cancers. The protocol was immunoSEQ multiplex PCR, while the TCRdb copy is restricted to in-frame clones and leaves out a portion. The sample has about 54,000 clones; approximately 89% are singletons. Germline V lookup: CDR1 SGDLS, CDR2 YYNGEE. V shed 3 bases and J 0 bases; nucleotides not matched to a gene: 7. The CDR3 spans 16 residues. The chain has TRBV9 and TRBJ2-3; TRBD1 matches at 7 bases. This clonotype was sampled from an adult with an advanced solid tumor such as melanoma, head and neck, liver or kidney cancer. Sequences were derived from CD4+ or CD8+ T cells sorted from blood, sampled in a trial of the OX40 agonist ivuxolimab. The CDR3 spells CASSASGTVSTDTQYF. The DNA of the CDR3 is TGTGCCAGCAGCGCTTCCGGGACAGTGAGCACAGATACGCAGTATTTT.